One sample yielded the 9 T cell receptor beta chains listed below, sequenced in a study of blood T cell repertoires in COVID-19. Measured with immunoSEQ multiplex PCR; TCRdb has only the in-frame clones, and not every one. The data show over 70,000 clones, 90% seen once. Sequenced: peripheral blood. The receptors come from a man between 18 and 29 years old with COVID-19, enrolled during active disease.

This sequence joins TRBV3-1 (or the pseudogene TRBV3-2) and TRBJ2-5; perhaps TRBD1 as D (6 bases). V lost 0 bases, J lost 4 bases, and 15 bases lay in between. Germline loops: CDR1 LGHDT, CDR2 YNNKEL (reference sequence). The CDR3 is 16 residues long. For the CDR3, the DNA is TGTGCCAGCAGCCAAGAGGCAGGGGTGGTCGGAGAGACCCAGTACTTC. It encodes CASSQEAGVVGETQYF.

The chain combines TRBV7-6 with TRBJ1-2; 7 bases match TRBD1. Losses at the gene ends were 5 bases for V and 4 bases for J; bases not matched to a gene: 13. This CDR3 contains 16 residues. The germline gives CDR1 SGHVS, CDR2 FNYEAQ. The CDR3 region has the DNA TGTGCCAGCAGCCCTACCCCCACAGGGGCGCCCTATGGCTACACCTTC. Its protein is CASSPTPTGAPYGYTF.

This chain uses TRBV6-5 with TRBJ1-2; D might be TRBD1 (5 bases). With 7 bases removed from V and 1 base from J, the gap between germline ends came to 16 bases. The CDR3 runs 15 residues. CDR1 and CDR2 (germline): MNHEY, SVGAGI. In DNA form, the CDR3 reads TGTGCCAGCACTGTACCGGGGACTATTAACTATGGCTACACCTTC. It is translated as CASTVPGTINYGYTF.

This clone has a handful of counts. This chain uses TRBV18 with TRBJ1-1, with D perhaps TRBD1 (6 bases). The CDR3 covers 17 residues. Germline values: CDR1 KGHSH, CDR2 LQKENI. V lost 4 bases and J lost 0, with 18 bases in between. The CDR3 spells CASSLGVGQGMNTEAFF. Written as DNA, the CDR3 is TGTGCCAGCTCACTGGGCGTGGGGCAGGGGATGAACACTGAAGCTTTCTTT.

The chain couples TRBV4-3 to TRBJ1-5, with TRBD1 matching 7 bases. Losses at the gene ends were 2 bases for V and 5 bases for J; bases not matched to a gene: 9. Germline CDR1 is LGHNA and CDR2 is YSLEER. This CDR3 comprises 16 residues. The CDR3 nucleotides read TGCGCCAGCAGCCAATCTCTCCGGCAGGGGGATCAGCCCCAGCATTTT. It encodes CASSQSLRQGDQPQHF.

This chain uses TRBV13 with TRBJ2-7; D might be TRBD1 (6 bases). This CDR3 contains 14 residues. CDR1 and CDR2 from the germline V gene are PRHDT and FYEKMQ (reference sequence). V lost 2 bases to trimming and J lost 3 bases, with 11 bases between them. The CDR3 coding sequence is TGTGCCAGCAGCTTACGGACGACAGGCTACGAGCAGTACTTC. This codes for CASSLRTTGYEQYF.

J is TRBJ2-3 and V is TRBV4-3; 10 positions match TRBD1. Per germline, CDR1 LGHNA and CDR2 YSLEER. CDR3 length: 16 residues. J was trimmed by 3 bases and V by 2 bases; bases with no gene match: 5. CDR3 region: CASSQKTGGGTDTQYF. CDR3 nucleotides: TGCGCCAGCAGCCAAAAGACAGGGGGCGGAACAGATACGCAGTATTTT.

The V and J genes are TRBV7-9 and TRBJ2-7; D possibly corresponds to TRBD1 (6 bases). This CDR3 region has 14 residues. Trimming took off 2 bases at V and 3 bases at J, with 11 bases between the two ends. Germline-derived CDR1 and CDR2 are SEHNR and FQNEAQ (reference sequence). CDR3 residues: CASSLSGTNYEQYF. DNA of the CDR3: TGTGCCAGCAGCTTATCCGGGACAAACTACGAGCAGTACTTC.

V gene TRBV5-1 combines with J gene TRBJ2-5; possibly TRBD1 for D (6 bases). The CDR3 is 15 residues long. Germline V lookup: CDR1 SGHRS, CDR2 YFSETQ. Trimming pared 4 bases from V and 2 bases from J, leaving 15 bases between. The CDR3: CASSGTGPGQETQYF. DNA for the CDR3: TGCGCCAGCAGCGGTACAGGGCCGGGGCAAGAGACCCAGTACTTC.